These 25 T cell receptor beta chains came from one sample sequenced in a study of radiotherapy plus CTLA-4 blockade in lung cancer (dated by TCRdb to the late 2010s). Receptor libraries were prepared by the immunoSEQ multiplex PCR assay. The table comes from immuneACCESS by way of TCRdb, which keeps in-frame sequences with V and J called. Part of the clones is missing from these tables; in studies checked, under half for an unresolved V gene and the rest for unknown reasons. The table for this sample lists approximately 77,000 clones; approximately 84% of them were counted only once. The biggest ten clones account for approximately 0.79% of the sample. The specimen comprised peripheral blood, sampled from a patient treated with radiotherapy plus ipilimumab. The receptors shown here come from a human donor with non-small cell lung cancer who had stable disease on radiotherapy plus ipilimumab.

This clone showed up just a few times. This chain joins TRBV5-4 and TRBJ2-7, with a possible D match to TRBD1 (6 bases). Germline CDR1 and CDR2: SGHNT and YYREEE (reference sequence). This CDR3 is built from 15 residues. V lost 0 bases to trimming and J lost 0 bases, with 10 bases between them. The CDR3 here is CASSLGGLSSYEQYF. In DNA form, the CDR3 reads TGTGCCAGCAGCTTGGGGGGGCTTAGCTCCTACGAGCAGTACTTC. Looking up the rest from reference TRBV5-4 and TRBJ2-7 gives the full variable domain: ETGVTQSPTHLIKTRGQQVTLRCSSQSGHNTVSWYQQALGQGPQFIFQYYREEENGRGNFPPRFSGLQFPNYSSELNVNALELDDSALYLCASSLGGLSSYEQYFGPGTRLTVT.

The genes are TRBV12-5 and TRBJ2-3; D may match TRBD1 or TRBD2 (5 bases each). The V and J ends lost 4 bases and 4 bases respectively, with 18 bases between them. The CDR3 consists of 16 residues. Germline values: CDR1 LGHNT, CDR2 FRNRAP. The CDR3 loop is CASGSGEAGAADTQYF. The DNA for the CDR3 is TGTGCTAGTGGTTCCGGTGAGGCCGGGGCTGCAGATACGCAGTATTTT.

The rearrangement uses TRBV11-2 and TRBJ2-3; possibly TRBD1 for D (5 bases). Trimming left V 0 bases short and J 3 bases short, with 13 bases between. CDR3 length: 16 amino acids. Germline V gives CDR1 SGHAT, CDR2 FQNNGV. CDR3 amino acids: CASSLDRASWTDTQYF. CDR3 DNA: TGTGCCAGCAGCTTAGACAGGGCGTCTTGGACAGATACGCAGTATTTT.

V usage is TRBV6-4 and J usage is TRBJ2-7, with 8 bases matching TRBD1. Unmatched junction bases numbered 10, after V lost 3 bases and J lost 0 bases. CDR1 is MRHNA and CDR2 is SNTAGT in the germline V gene. The CDR3 covers 17 residues. Written as DNA, the CDR3 is TGTGCCAGCAGTGAACCCAGGTGGGACAGGCACTCCTACGAGCAGTACTTC. Amino acid sequence: CASSEPRWDRHSYEQYF.

Points on this clone: Compared with germline, one end of the junction differs, possibly owing to a read error. The chain combines TRBV5-4 with TRBJ1-5; D may be TRBD1 (6 bases). CDR3 length: 15 amino acids. Germline V gives CDR1 SGHNT, CDR2 YYREEE (reference sequence). Here the CDR3 DNA reads TGTGCCAGCAGTTTGGGGGGGGCGGGCAGTCAGCCCCAGCATTTT. Amino acid sequence: CASSLGGAGSQPQHF.

This clone has a single count. CDR3 coding DNA: TGTGCCAGCAGTGCGTCGGTGGAGAATGAGCAGTTCTTC. This translates into CASSASVENEQFF. The chain carries TRBV6-1 and TRBJ2-1, with D uncertain. V gave up 4 bases and J gave up 7 bases, with 11 bases separating them. The CDR3 covers 13 residues. CDR1 MNHNS and CDR2 SASEGT come from the germline V gene.

This rearrangement joins TRBV7-2 to TRBJ2-7; D ambiguous. CDR1 and CDR2 (germline): SGHTA, FQGNSA. This CDR3 region has 14 residues. V lost 0 bases and J 2 bases, leaving 8 bases between the germline ends. The CDR3 DNA reads TGTGCCAGCAGCTTAGCGTCCGGAGCCTACGAGCAGTACTTC. Its translation: CASSLASGAYEQYF.

This chain links TRBV13 with TRBJ2-7, with D possibly matching TRBD2 (6 bases). V shed 5 bases and J shed 5 bases, with 16 bases lying between them. This CDR3 is 14 amino acids long. Germline V gives CDR1 PRHDT, CDR2 FYEKMQ (reference sequence). The CDR3 DNA reads as TGTGCCAGCAGCCCAAACAGGAGGGCCCACGAGCAGTACTTC. Translated: CASSPNRRAHEQYF. The whole variable domain, remainder taken from reference TRBV13 and TRBJ2-7, is AAGVIQSPRHLIKEKRETATLKCYPIPRHDTVYWYQQGPGQDPQFLISFYEKMQSDKGSIPDRFSAQQFSDYHSELNMSSLELGDSALYFCASSPNRRAHEQYFGPGTRLTVT.

The gene calls are TRBV11-2 and TRBJ2-3; D unresolved. V shed 5 bases and J shed 6 bases, with 9 bases lying between them. The CDR3 sequence is 12 residues long. The V gene's germline CDR1 is SGHAT and CDR2 FQNNGV. CDR3: CASSPGSDTQYF. In nucleotides, the CDR3 is TGTGCCAGCAGCCCCGGGTCGGATACGCAGTATTTT.

This rearrangement joins TRBV10-2 to TRBJ2-1; no clear D. This CDR3 comprises 14 residues. The germline V gene has CDR1 WSHSY and CDR2 SAAADI. The germline V and J ends were trimmed by 7 bases and 2 bases, with 12 bases remaining between them. The CDR3 coding sequence is TGCGCCAGCACCTTATGGATGCCCTACAATGAGCAGTTCTTC. This gives the protein CASTLWMPYNEQFF.

The CDR3 bases are TGTGCCAGCAGTTTATCGAGGGGACCCAGGGATACGCAGTATTTT. Its translation: CASSLSRGPRDTQYF. This chain uses TRBV27 with TRBJ2-3; perhaps D is TRBD1 or TRBD2 (5 bases each). In germline, CDR1 is MNHEY, CDR2 SMNVEV (reference sequence). V was trimmed by 0 bases and J by 6 bases, leaving 13 bases between them. The CDR3 has 15 residues.

This clone was counted a single time. The chain employs TRBV2 and TRBJ2-7; D may be TRBD1 (6 bases). The CDR3 is 14 amino acids. The ends were cut back, 7 bases at V and 1 base at J, with 14 bases in the middle. Germline CDR1 reads SNHLY; CDR2 reads FYNNEI. The CDR3 nucleotides read TGTGCCAGCACCGACAGGATGTCTTCCTACGAGCAGTACTTC. Translating gives CASTDRMSSYEQYF. Combining the CDR3 with reference TRBV2 and TRBJ2-7 gives the whole variable domain EPEVTQTPSHQVTQMGQEVILRCVPISNHLYFYWYRQILGQKVEFLVSFYNNEISEKSEIFDDQFSVERPDGSNFTLKIRSTKLEDSAMYFCASTDRMSSYEQYFGPGTRLTVT.

The chain carries TRBV7-2 and TRBJ2-1, with 13 bases that match TRBD2. After removal of 5 bases from V and 8 bases from J, the junction contained 12 bases not matched to a gene. Germline assignment: CDR1 SGHTA and CDR2 FQGNSA. The CDR3 contains 17 residues. DNA for the CDR3: TGTGCCAGCAGCCCTAGTAGACTAGCGGGGGGCAGGGATGAGCAGTTCTTC. Protein: CASSPSRLAGGRDEQFF.

This clone was seen just once. The chain employs TRBV2 and TRBJ1-4; tentatively, D is TRBD1 (5 bases). This CDR3 region has 15 residues. Germline CDR1 is SNHLY and CDR2 is FYNNEI. The ends were cut back, 6 bases at V and 7 bases at J, with 18 bases in the middle. Here the CDR3 reads CASRRTGPRGEKLFF. Here the CDR3 DNA reads TGTGCCAGCAGGAGAACGGGACCAAGGGGTGAAAAACTGTTTTTT.

The chain combines TRBV1 with TRBJ1-1. TRBV1 is an annotated pseudogene. The CDR3 extends over 16 amino acids. The CDR3 loop is CTSSPCYPGGNTEAFF. The CDR3 nucleotides are TGCACCAGCAGCCCCTGTTACCCTGGGGGGAACACTGAAGCTTTCTTT.

J is TRBJ1-1 and V is TRBV2, with D hard to call. Trimming took off 8 bases at V and 0 bases at J, with 7 bases between the two ends. This CDR3 is built from 12 residues. Germline CDR1 SNHLY, CDR2 FYNNEI. For the CDR3, the DNA is TGTGCCAGCGACACAGTGAACACTGAAGCTTTCTTT. Protein product: CASDTVNTEAFF.

This clone was observed a single time. The V and J genes are TRBV29-1 and TRBJ2-3; 8 positions match TRBD2. V trimming: 4 bases; J trimming: 2 bases; junction bases outside the gene matches: 8. Per germline, CDR1 SQVTM and CDR2 ANQGSEA. The CDR3 runs 15 residues. CDR3 coding DNA: TGCAGCGTTGGGATGAGCGGGAGTTACACAGATACGCAGTATTTT. Its translation is CSVGMSGSYTDTQYF.

The chain carries TRBV7-8 and TRBJ2-7; 10 nucleotides match TRBD1. V was pared by 5 bases and J by 7 bases, with 8 bases of the junction left unmatched. Germline CDR1 and CDR2: SGHVS and FQNEAQ. The CDR3 extends over 14 amino acids. The CDR3 DNA reads as TGTGCCAGCAGCCAACCGGGACAGGGGAGGGAGCAGTACTTC. Amino acid sequence: CASSQPGQGREQYF.

The rearrangement links TRBV19 to TRBJ1-5, with a tentative D call TRBD1 (5 bases). This CDR3 contains 15 residues. The germline V and J ends were trimmed by 2 bases and 3 bases, with 11 bases remaining between them. CDR1 LNHDA and CDR2 SQIVND come from the germline V gene (reference sequence). CDR3 sequence: CASSIMGGDNQPQHF. In DNA form, the CDR3 reads TGTGCCAGTAGTATAATGGGGGGAGACAATCAGCCCCAGCATTTT. Full variable domain (outside the CDR3, taken from reference TRBV19 and TRBJ1-5): DGGITQSPKYLFRKEGQNVTLSCEQNLNHDAMYWYRQDPGQGLRLIYYSQIVNDFQKGDIAEGYSVSREKKESFPLTVTSAQKNPTAFYLCASSIMGGDNQPQHFGDGTRLSIL.

The CDR3 sequence is CASSPNLQETQYF. The CDR3 nucleotides are TGTGCCAGCTCACCCAATTTACAAGAGACCCAGTACTTC. V usage is TRBV18 and J usage is TRBJ2-5; D not resolved. The CDR3 consists of 13 residues. Germline V lookup: CDR1 KGHSH, CDR2 LQKENI. Trimming shortened V by 3 bases and J by 2 bases, and 7 bases separated the two germline ends.

This clone came up once. This chain uses TRBV28 with TRBJ1-6; D uncertain. The CDR3 has 15 amino acids. Germline CDR1 is MDHEN and CDR2 is SYDVKM. The germline V and J ends were trimmed by 6 bases and 0 bases, with 9 bases remaining between them. This CDR3 reads CASRSQSSYNSPLHF. CDR3 nucleotide sequence: TGTGCCAGCAGATCCCAAAGCTCCTATAATTCACCCCTCCACTTT.

This CDR3 is CASSHLPGQGSDEQFF. In nucleotides, the CDR3 is TGTGCCAGCAGCCATCTTCCGGGACAGGGGTCAGATGAGCAGTTCTTC. The chain links TRBV14 to TRBJ2-1; 10 nucleotides agree with TRBD1. This CDR3 contains 16 residues. Germline V CDR1 and CDR2: SGHDN, FVKESK. The V gene end was trimmed by 3 bases and the J gene end by 8 bases; junction bases not matched to a gene: 10. The full variable domain, in which reference TRBV14 and TRBJ2-1 provide the parts outside the CDR3, is EAGVTQFPSHSVIEKGQTVTLRCDPISGHDNLYWYRRVMGKEIKFLLHFVKESKQDESGMPNNRFLAERTGGTYSTLKVQPAELEDSGVYFCASSHLPGQGSDEQFFGPGTRLTVL.

The chain joins TRBV28 to TRBJ1-2; D is possibly TRBD1 (6 bases). The V end lost 4 bases, the J end lost 2 bases, and 20 bases lay between the germline ends. The CDR3 sequence is 17 residues long. CDR1 and CDR2 (germline): MDHEN, SYDVKM. CDR3 nucleotides: TGTGCCAGCAGTTCCCCCGGGGGGGGCGCTTCAAACTATGGCTACACCTTC. Its protein is CASSSPGGGASNYGYTF.

The V and J genes are TRBV6-1 and TRBJ1-4, with TRBD1 matching over 8 bases. From germline, CDR1 is MNHNS and CDR2 SASEGT. The length of the CDR3 is 15 residues. Germline trimming cut 6 bases from V and 8 bases from J; bases unmatched to any gene: 11. The CDR3 spells CASSATGGVWEKLFF. The CDR3 DNA sequence: TGTGCCAGCAGCGCTACAGGGGGGGTTTGGGAAAAACTGTTTTTT.

The chain employs TRBV5-4 and TRBJ1-1, with 7 bases that match TRBD1. In germline, CDR1 is SGHNT, CDR2 YYREEE (reference sequence). Trimming at V came to 6 bases and at J to 5 bases, leaving 10 bases not matched to a gene. The CDR3 consists of 14 residues. The CDR3 nucleotides are TGTGCCAGCACCCCCCGGGACAGTCCGACTGAAGCTTTCTTT. Its translation: CASTPRDSPTEAFF.